The clone carrying this T cell receptor beta chain was counted many times. Its target is unknown. Calling Graves' hyperthyroidism stable meant ophthalmopathy did not progress within 18 months. Exclusion of a patient resulted from uncontrolled infection, other autoimmune disease, pregnancy or lactation. This sample is part of a study of T cells in Graves' hyperthyroidism and ophthalmopathy. Findings of the study overall: Most clonotypes that expanded in the thyroid above 0.001 also showed up in blood.

RNA transcripts were the template for amplifying TCR beta CDR3 regions. The TCR CDR3 was amplified in a first-round RT-PCR using the HTBI primer set. TCRdb processed the multiplex PCR reads anew with MiXCR; each CDR3 protein has one entry. The table lists about 420,000 distinct CDR3 sequences, around 16% of them singletons. J gave up 10 bases and V 0 bases, and 3 bases lay outside the gene matches. The CDR3 is 13 amino acids. CDR1 is SNHLY, CDR2 FYNNEI, per germline. This chain uses TRBV2 with TRBJ2-1, with 7 bases lining up with TRBD2. Sequencing was carried out using blood. The clonotype comes from a woman under 30 with Graves' hyperthyroidism. CDR3: CASSEAGEGEQFF. The CDR3, as DNA: TGTGCCAGCAGTGAAGCGGGGGAGGGGGAGCAGTTCTTC.